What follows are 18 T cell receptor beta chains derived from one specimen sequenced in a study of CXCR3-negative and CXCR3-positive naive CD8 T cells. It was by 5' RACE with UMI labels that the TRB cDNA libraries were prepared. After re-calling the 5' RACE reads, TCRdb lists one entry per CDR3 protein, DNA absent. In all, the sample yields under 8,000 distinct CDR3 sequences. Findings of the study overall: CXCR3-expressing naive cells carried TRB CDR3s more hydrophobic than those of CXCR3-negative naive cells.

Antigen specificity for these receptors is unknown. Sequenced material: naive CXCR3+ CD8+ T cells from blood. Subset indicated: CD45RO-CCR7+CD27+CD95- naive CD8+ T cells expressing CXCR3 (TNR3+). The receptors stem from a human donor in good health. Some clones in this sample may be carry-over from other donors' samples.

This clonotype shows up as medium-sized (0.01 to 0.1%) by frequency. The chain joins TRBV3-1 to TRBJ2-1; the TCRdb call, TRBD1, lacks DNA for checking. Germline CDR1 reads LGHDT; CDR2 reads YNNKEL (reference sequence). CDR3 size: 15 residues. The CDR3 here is CASSQDRGTYNEQFF.

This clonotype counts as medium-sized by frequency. The CDR3 here is CSGTSGDTDTQYF. The chain is built from TRBV29-1 and TRBJ2-3; TCRdb's D call, TRBD2, is unchecked because there is no DNA. The CDR3 is 13 amino acids. Germline lookup yields CDR1 SQVTM and CDR2 ANQGSEA.

The CDR3 reads CASSSRTGQQETQYF. The J gene is TRBJ2-5, the V gene TRBV6-5; TCRdb proposes TRBD1, but this gene call is untestable without DNA. This CDR3 contains 15 residues. Germline CDR1 is MNHEY and CDR2 is SVGAGI.

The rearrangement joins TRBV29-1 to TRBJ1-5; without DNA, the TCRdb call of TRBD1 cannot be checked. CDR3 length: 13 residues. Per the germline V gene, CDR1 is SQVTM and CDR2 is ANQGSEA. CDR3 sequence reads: CSVGQGLNQPQHF.

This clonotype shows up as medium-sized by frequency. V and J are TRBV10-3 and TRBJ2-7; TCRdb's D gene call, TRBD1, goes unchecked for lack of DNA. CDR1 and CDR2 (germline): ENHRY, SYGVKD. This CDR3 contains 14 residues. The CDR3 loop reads CASTERDRGYEQYF.

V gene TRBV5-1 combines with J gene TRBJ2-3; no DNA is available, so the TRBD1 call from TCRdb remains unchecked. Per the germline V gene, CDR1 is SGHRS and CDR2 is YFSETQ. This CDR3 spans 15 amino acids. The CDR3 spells CASSFRSGSRDTQYF.

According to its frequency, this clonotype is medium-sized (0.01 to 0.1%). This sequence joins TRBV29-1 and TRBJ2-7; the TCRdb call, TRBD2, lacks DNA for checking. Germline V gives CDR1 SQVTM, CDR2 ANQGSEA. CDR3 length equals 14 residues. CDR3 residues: CSARLAGGLYEQYF.

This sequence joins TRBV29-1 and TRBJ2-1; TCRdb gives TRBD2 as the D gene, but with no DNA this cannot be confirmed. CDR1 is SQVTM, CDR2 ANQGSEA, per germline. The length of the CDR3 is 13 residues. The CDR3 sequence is CSVVQRGFREQFF.

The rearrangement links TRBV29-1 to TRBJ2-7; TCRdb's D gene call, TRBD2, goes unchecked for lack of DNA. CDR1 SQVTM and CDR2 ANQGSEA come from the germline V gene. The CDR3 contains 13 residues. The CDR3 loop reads CSASGGASYEQYF.

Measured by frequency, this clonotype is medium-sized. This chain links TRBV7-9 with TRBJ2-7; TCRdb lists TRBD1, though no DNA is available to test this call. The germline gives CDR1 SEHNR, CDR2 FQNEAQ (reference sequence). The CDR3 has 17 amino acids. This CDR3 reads CASSSNKFGPNSYEQYF.

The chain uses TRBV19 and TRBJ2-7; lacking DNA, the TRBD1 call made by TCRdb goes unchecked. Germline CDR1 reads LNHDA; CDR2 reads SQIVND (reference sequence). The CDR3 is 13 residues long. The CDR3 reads CASSTQEAAEQYF.

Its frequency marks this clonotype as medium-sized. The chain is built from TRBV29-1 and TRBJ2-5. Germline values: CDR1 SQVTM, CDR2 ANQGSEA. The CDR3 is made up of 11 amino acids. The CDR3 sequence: CSAVRSETQYF. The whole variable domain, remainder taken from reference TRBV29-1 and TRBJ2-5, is SAVISQKPSRDICQRGTSLTIQCQVDSQVTMMFWYRQQPGQSLTLIATANQGSEATYESGFVIDKFPISRPNLTFSTLTVSNMSPEDSSIYLCSAVRSETQYFGPGTRLLVL.

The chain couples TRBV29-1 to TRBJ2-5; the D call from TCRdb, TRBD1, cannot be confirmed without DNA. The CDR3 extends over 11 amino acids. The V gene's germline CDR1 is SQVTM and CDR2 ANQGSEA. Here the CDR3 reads CSVQGRETQYF.

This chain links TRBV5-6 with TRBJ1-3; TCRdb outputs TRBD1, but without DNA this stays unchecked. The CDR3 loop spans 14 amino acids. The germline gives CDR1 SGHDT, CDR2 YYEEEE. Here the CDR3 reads CASSSTGAGNTIYF.

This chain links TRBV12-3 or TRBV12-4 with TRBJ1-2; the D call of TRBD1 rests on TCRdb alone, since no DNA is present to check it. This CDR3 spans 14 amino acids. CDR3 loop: CASSLSGQGYGYTF.

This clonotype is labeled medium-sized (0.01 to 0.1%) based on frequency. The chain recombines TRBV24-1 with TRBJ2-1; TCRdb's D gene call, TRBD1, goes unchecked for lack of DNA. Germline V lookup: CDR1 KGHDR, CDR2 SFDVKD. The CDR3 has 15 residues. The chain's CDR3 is CATSDVGDSDNEQFF.

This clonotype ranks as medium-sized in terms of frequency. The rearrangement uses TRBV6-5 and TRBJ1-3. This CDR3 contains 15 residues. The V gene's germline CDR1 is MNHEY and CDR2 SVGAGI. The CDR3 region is CASSYEPSLGNTIYF.

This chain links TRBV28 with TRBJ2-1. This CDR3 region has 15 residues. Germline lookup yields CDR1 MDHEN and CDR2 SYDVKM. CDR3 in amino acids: CASSLARIFFNEQFF.